This TCR beta chain came from a study of identical twins. From the 5' RACE reads, TCRdb called clonotypes with MiXCR, one entry per CDR3 protein. The table records about 340,000 distinct CDR3 sequences, around 12% of them present only once. The CDR3 totals 15 residues. Deletions cut 2 bases from V and 4 bases from J, with 14 bases between. From germline, CDR1 is LNHNV and CDR2 YYDKDF (reference sequence). In its sample, this clonotype was seen a few times. The sample was also reused in another study, on yellow fever vaccine responses in identical twins. That report adds: Reportedly, the response of twins' T cells to the vaccine seemed partly convergent, partly personalized.

V and J are TRBV15 and TRBJ1-1; a possible D gene is TRBD1 (6 bases). The sample taken for sequencing was CD8+ T cells sorted from blood. This clonotype originated in a young woman in good health. The CDR3 spells CATSRRGQPGTEAFF. As DNA, the CDR3 is TGTGCCACCAGCAGACGAGGACAGCCCGGCACTGAAGCTTTCTTT.